One and the same sample provided the 22 T cell receptor beta chains below, sequenced in a study of molecular identifiers for immune sequencing clone quantification. Each CDR3 protein is one row after TCRdb ran MiXCR on the PCR reads. The sample carries hundreds of thousands of distinct CDR3 sequences, about 20% recorded once. Material: naive CD8+ T cells from blood, with Jurkat cell RNA spiked in. Subset here: FACS-sorted CD8+CD4-CCR7+CD45RA+ naive T cells. Receptors originate from a human donor in good health. Some libraries in this study had Jurkat cell RNA spiked in.

This clonotype came up many times. V and J are TRBV14 and TRBJ2-4; D perhaps matches TRBD2 (5 bases). CDR3 size: 14 residues. Deletions cut 4 bases from V and 1 base from J, with 8 bases between. The germline gives CDR1 SGHDN, CDR2 FVKESK. CDR3: CASSPRGAKNIQYF. The CDR3 coding sequence is TGTGCCAGCAGCCCCCGCGGGGCCAAAAACATTCAGTACTTC.

This clonotype was seen a single time. A read error may be the cause here, since a much bigger clone is one base away. CDR3 DNA sequence: TGTGCCAACAGCCCGAAAGACTCTACAAAGGATACGCAGTATTTT. Amino acid sequence: CANSPKDSTKDTQYF. The gene calls are TRBV7-9 and TRBJ2-3; no clear D. Germline V CDR1 and CDR2: SEHNR, FQNEAQ (reference sequence). The CDR3 totals 15 residues. The full variable domain, its missing parts supplied by reference TRBV7-9 and TRBJ2-3, is DTGVSQNPRHKITKRGQNVTFRCDPISEHNRLYWYRQTLGQGPEFLTYFQNEAQLEKSRLLSDRFSAERPKGSFSTLEIQRTEQGDSAMYLCANSPKDSTKDTQYFGPGTRLTVL.

This clonotype appeared once. A much more abundant neighbour one base away suggests this may be a read error. The chain combines TRBV2 with TRBJ1-5, with TRBD1 as a possible D gene (5 bases). V was shortened by 3 bases and J by 8 bases, with 20 bases between the two germline ends. The CDR3 spans 16 residues. CDR1 is SNHLY, CDR2 FYNNEI, per germline. DNA for the CDR3: TGTGCCAGCAGTGAGACGGGGACGAAAGGGTGGAAGCCCCAGCATTTT. Its translation: CASSETGTKGWKPQHF. Together with reference TRBV2 and TRBJ1-5, the CDR3 gives the full variable domain: EPEVTQTPSHQVTQMGQEVILRCVPISNHLYFYWYRQILGQKVEFLVSFYNNEISEKSEIFDDQFSVERPDGSNFTLKIRSTKLEDSAMYFCASSETGTKGWKPQHFGDGTRLSIL.

CDR3: CASSFRGRGPPQHF. CDR3 nucleotides: TGTGCCAGCAGTTTTAGAGGAAGAGGGCCGCCCCAGCATTTT. The V gene is TRBV28, the J gene TRBJ1-5, with D unclear. V dropped 3 bases and J dropped 9 bases, with 15 bases sitting between them. The CDR3 contains 14 residues. Germline CDR1 reads MDHEN; CDR2 reads SYDVKM.

This clonotype showed up many times. The chain joins TRBV5-1 to TRBJ2-7; D is ambiguous. The germline gives CDR1 SGHRS, CDR2 YFSETQ. Trimming took off 4 bases at V and 5 bases at J, with 16 bases between the two ends. The CDR3 consists of 14 residues. DNA for the CDR3: TGCGCCAGCAGCCCCTATCTAGATTCCCACGAGCAGTACTTC. Translating it yields CASSPYLDSHEQYF.

This clonotype was recorded many times. The chain links TRBV6-1 to TRBJ2-7; 13 positions match TRBD2. V shed 3 bases and J 2 bases; nucleotides not matched to a gene: 4. Germline-derived CDR1 and CDR2 are MNHNS and SASEGT. There are 16 residues in the CDR3. The chain's CDR3 is CASSEAGLAGPYEQYF. CDR3 DNA: TGTGCCAGCAGTGAGGCGGGACTAGCGGGACCCTACGAGCAGTACTTC.

Of note for this clonotype: Since a much larger clone is just one base distant, this may be a read error. The chain joins TRBV30 to TRBJ2-7; no clear D gene. The CDR3 totals 14 residues. Germline CDR1 and CDR2: GTSNPN and SVGIG (reference sequence). CDR3 in amino acids: CAWSVTTNSYKQYF. DNA for the CDR3: TGTGCCTGGAGTGTAACGACAAACTCCTACAAGCAGTACTTC. The whole variable domain, remainder taken from reference TRBV30 and TRBJ2-7, is SQTIHQWPATLVQPVGSPLSLECTVEGTSNPNLYWYRQAAGRGLQLLFYSVGIGQISSEVPQNLSASRPQDRQFILSSKKLLLSDSGFYLCAWSVTTNSYKQYFGPGTRLTVT.

With respect to this clonotype: This may arise from a read error, as a much more abundant clone is one base away. The chain joins TRBV12-3 or TRBV12-4 to TRBJ2-3; TRBD1 aligns across 8 bases. The CDR3 is 15 amino acids. V gave up 3 bases and J gave up 8 bases; unmatched junction bases: 10. The CDR3 DNA reads as TGTGCCAGCAGTTTGGGGCAGGGGGCCGTAGGTACGCAGTATTTT. It yields the protein CASSLGQGAVGTQYF.

The table lists this clonotype with many counts. The chain combines TRBV4-3 with TRBJ1-1; no clear D gene. V lost 0 bases and J lost 2, with 10 bases in between. CDR1 is LGHNA and CDR2 is YSLEER in the germline V gene. The CDR3 spans 15 residues. The CDR3 spells CASSQDTWRNTEAFF. The CDR3 bases are TGCGCCAGCAGCCAAGATACGTGGAGAAACACTGAAGCTTTCTTT.

This clonotype was recorded many times. The gene calls are TRBV27 and TRBJ2-1; D may be TRBD2 (6 bases). Germline V gene lookup returns CDR1 MNHEY and CDR2 SMNVEV (reference sequence). V was trimmed by 4 bases and J by 0 bases, leaving 16 bases between them. CDR3 length: 17 amino acids. CDR3 bases: TGTGCCAGCAGTTCCCGAGGGACTGTAAACTCCTACAATGAGCAGTTCTTC. Translated: CASSSRGTVNSYNEQFF.

This clonotype was observed at least ten times. The chain recombines TRBV7-9 with TRBJ2-3, with 12 bases identical to TRBD1. The CDR3 contains 15 residues. Germline CDR1 is SEHNR and CDR2 is FQNEAQ (reference sequence). V gave up 4 bases and J gave up 6 bases; unmatched junction bases: 5. CDR3 bases: TGTGCCAGCAGCTGGGGACAGGGGGCAGGGGATACGCAGTATTTT. Encoded protein: CASSWGQGAGDTQYF.

For this clonotype: A much larger clone lies one base from this, so it may be a read error. The chain combines TRBV6-5 with TRBJ2-1, with 8 bases identical to TRBD1. Looked up from germline, CDR1 is MNHEY and CDR2 is SVGAGI. The CDR3 length is 15 residues. Unmatched junction bases numbered 11, after V lost 3 bases and J lost 10 bases. CDR3 DNA: TGTGCCAGCAGTTATAGTCGTGACAGGGGATCCGAGCAGTTCTTC. Translated: CASSYSRDRGSEQFF.

The V and J genes are TRBV9 and TRBJ2-1; TRBD2 might be the D (6 bases). The CDR3 covers 15 residues. V lost 0 bases to trimming and J lost 8 bases, with 15 bases between them. Looked up from germline, CDR1 is SGDLS and CDR2 is YYNGEE. The CDR3 bases are TGTGCCAGCAGCGTAGGATGGAGGGGCGAGGATGAGCAGTTCTTC. Its protein is CASSVGWRGEDEQFF.

This clonotype was detected ten times or more. The gene calls are TRBV11-2 and TRBJ2-3; TRBD2 matches at 10 bases. CDR1 and CDR2 (germline): SGHAT, FQNNGV. This CDR3 is 16 amino acids long. V gave up 3 bases and J gave up 2 bases; unmatched junction bases: 5. DNA of the CDR3: TGTGCCAGCAGCTTTCCCGGGACTAGCGACACAGATACGCAGTATTTT. It codes for CASSFPGTSDTDTQYF.

As to this clonotype: This sequence may be a read error, since a much larger clone differs from it by one base. The V and J genes are TRBV27 and TRBJ2-3; 8 bases align to TRBD2. Germline assignment: CDR1 MNHEY and CDR2 SMNVEV (reference sequence). CDR3 length equals 16 residues. The CDR3 DNA reads TGTGCCAGCAGCTCGGTGCGGGAGGTACTCGGAGATGCGCAGTATTTT. Translated, it gives CASSSVREVLGDAQYF.

In its sample, this clonotype was seen many times. The chain has TRBV29-1 and TRBJ1-1; D perhaps matches TRBD1 (5 bases). V lost 3 bases to trimming and J lost 5 bases, with 7 bases between them. Germline V gene lookup returns CDR1 SQVTM and CDR2 ANQGSEA. This CDR3 contains 11 residues. The CDR3 DNA follows: TGCAGCGTTGATAAGGGGACTGAAGCTTTCTTT. Translation: CSVDKGTEAFF.

In its sample, this clonotype was seen many times. This CDR3 is CASGLAGGPEFF. For the CDR3, the DNA is TGTGCCAGCGGTCTAGCGGGAGGGCCGGAGTTCTTC. The chain employs TRBV6-4 and TRBJ2-1; 12 positions match TRBD2. The germline CDR1 and CDR2 sequences are MRHNA and SNTAGT. The CDR3 spans 12 residues. V trimming: 8 bases; J trimming: 14 bases; junction bases outside the gene matches: 7.

A note on this clonotype: A read error may be the cause here, since a much bigger clone is one base away. The chain couples TRBV28 to TRBJ2-2; 9 nucleotides agree with TRBD1. The length of the CDR3 is 15 residues. Per germline, CDR1 MDHEN and CDR2 SYDVKM. The V segment lost 6 bases and the J segment 4 bases; nucleotides outside the gene matches: 6. The CDR3 coding sequence is TGTGCCAGCAGGTTCGACAGGGGGAGCACCGGGGAGCTGTTTTTT. Translating gives CASRFDRGSTGELFF.

This clonotype was counted between two and nine times. V is TRBV7-6 and J is TRBJ2-1; D gene unclear. Per germline, CDR1 SGHVS and CDR2 FNYEAQ. The CDR3 has 16 residues. With 4 bases removed from V and 2 bases from J, the gap between germline ends came to 15 bases. CDR3 in DNA: TGTGCCAGCAGCTCACTATTAGAACCCCCCTACAATGAGCAGTTCTTC. Encoded protein: CASSSLLEPPYNEQFF. The entire variable domain, with the rest obtained from reference TRBV7-6 and TRBJ2-1, is as follows: GAGVSQSPRYKVTKRGQDVALRCDPISGHVSLYWYRQALGQGPEFLTYFNYEAQQDKSGLPNDRFSAERPEGSISTLTIQRTEQRDSAMYRCASSSLLEPPYNEQFFGPGTRLTVL.

This clonotype was recorded at least ten times. This chain joins TRBV7-2 and TRBJ2-7, with D possibly called TRBD1 or TRBD2 (5 bases each). The germline V and J ends were trimmed by 5 bases and 2 bases, with 16 bases remaining between them. This CDR3 spans 15 amino acids. Germline CDR1 is SGHTA and CDR2 is FQGNSA. CDR3 residues: CASSHGGTQTYEQYF. The CDR3 DNA follows: TGTGCCAGCAGCCACGGTGGGACCCAGACCTACGAGCAGTACTTC.

This clonotype was seen a few times. In DNA, the CDR3 is TGTGCCAGCAGCCAAGATCTAGCGGGGGGGCCCCAGGAGACCCAGTACTTC. Protein: CASSQDLAGGPQETQYF. This chain connects TRBV3-1 to TRBJ2-5; 12 bases fit TRBD2. CDR3 length equals 17 residues. Losses at the gene ends were 0 bases for V and 5 bases for J; bases not matched to a gene: 7. Looked up from germline, CDR1 is LGHDT and CDR2 is YNNKEL (reference sequence).

Ten or more counts support this clonotype. This sequence joins TRBV20-1 and TRBJ1-2; 9 nucleotides match TRBD1. V lost 0 bases to trimming and J lost 5 bases; unmatched junction nucleotides: 7. The CDR3 contains 15 residues. Germline CDR1 reads DFQATT; CDR2 reads SNEGSKA (reference sequence). The chain's CDR3 is CSAREPDRGAYGYTF. The CDR3 DNA follows: TGCAGTGCTAGAGAACCGGACAGGGGAGCTTATGGCTACACCTTC.